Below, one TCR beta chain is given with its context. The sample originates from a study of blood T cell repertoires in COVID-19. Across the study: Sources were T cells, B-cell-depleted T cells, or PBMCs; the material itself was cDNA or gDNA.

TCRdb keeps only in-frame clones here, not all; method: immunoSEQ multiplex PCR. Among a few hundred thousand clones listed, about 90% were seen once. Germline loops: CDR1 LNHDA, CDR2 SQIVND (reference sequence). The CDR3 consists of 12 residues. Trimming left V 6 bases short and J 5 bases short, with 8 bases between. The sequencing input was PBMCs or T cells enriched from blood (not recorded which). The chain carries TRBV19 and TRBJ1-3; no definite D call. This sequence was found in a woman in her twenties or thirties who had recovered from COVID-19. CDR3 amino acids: CASSSNRNTIYF. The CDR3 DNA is TGTGCCAGTAGCAGTAACAGAAACACCATATATTTT.